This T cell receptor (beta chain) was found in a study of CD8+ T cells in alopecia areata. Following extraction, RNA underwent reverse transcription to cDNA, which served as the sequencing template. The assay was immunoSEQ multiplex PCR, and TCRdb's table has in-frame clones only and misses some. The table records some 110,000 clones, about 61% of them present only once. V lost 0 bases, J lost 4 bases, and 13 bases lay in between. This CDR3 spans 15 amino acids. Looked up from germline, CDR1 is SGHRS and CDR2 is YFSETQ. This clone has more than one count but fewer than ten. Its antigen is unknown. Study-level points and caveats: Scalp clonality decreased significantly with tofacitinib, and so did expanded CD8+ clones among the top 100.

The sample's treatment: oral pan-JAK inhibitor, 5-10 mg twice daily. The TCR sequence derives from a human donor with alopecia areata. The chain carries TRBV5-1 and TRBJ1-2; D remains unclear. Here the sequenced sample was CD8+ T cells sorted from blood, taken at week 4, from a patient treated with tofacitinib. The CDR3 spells CASSLVGGGIYGYTF. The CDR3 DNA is TGCGCCAGCAGCTTGGTAGGCGGAGGGATCTATGGCTACACCTTC.